The next 8 T cell receptor beta chains were all read from a single sample in a study of a mutant IDH1 vaccine in newly diagnosed glioma (TCRdb year 2021). Libraries were prepared through the immunoSEQ multiplex PCR assay. This immuneACCESS table, as held by TCRdb, lists in-frame sequences with V and J called but not all clones. Of the missing ones, under half trace to an unresolved V gene in checked studies; the others have no known cause. Here the sample has over 45,000 clones; approximately 80% occur a single time. 3% to 3.5% of the sample goes to the ten largest clones. The label giving this sample's time point can be read as: week 5, during vaccination. Each vaccine dose, consisting of 300 ug of a 20-mer mutant IDH1 peptide in Montanide, was administered subcutaneously with topical imiquimod. These receptors' antigens are unknown. Source: PBMCs, taken from a glioma patient whose treatment included an IDH1 peptide vaccine. The receptors originated from a man younger than 40 with glioma.

The chain recombines TRBV19 with TRBJ2-7; no firm D call. Germline V gene data show CDR1 as LNHDA and CDR2 as SQIVND (reference sequence). The CDR3 length is 14 residues. V dropped 3 bases and J dropped 3 bases, with 12 bases sitting between them. CDR3 amino acids: CASSIVGNDYEQYF. CDR3 nucleotide sequence: TGTGCCAGTAGTATTGTAGGGAACGACTACGAGCAGTACTTC.

The chain employs TRBV19 and TRBJ1-2, with 7 bases aligning to TRBD1. This CDR3 comprises 14 residues. V shed 10 bases and J 6 bases; nucleotides not matched to a gene: 14. The germline V gene has CDR1 LNHDA and CDR2 SQIVND (reference sequence). Written as DNA, the CDR3 is TGTGCCACAAAGGGGGCAGGTTTATCAGATGGCTACACCTTC. This gives the protein CATKGAGLSDGYTF. The entire variable domain, with the rest obtained from reference TRBV19 and TRBJ1-2, is as follows: DGGITQSPKYLFRKEGQNVTLSCEQNLNHDAMYWYRQDPGQGLRLIYYSQIVNDFQKGDIAEGYSVSREKKESFPLTVTSAQKNPTAFYLCATKGAGLSDGYTFGSGTRLTVV.

This chain uses TRBV6-4 with TRBJ2-6; D is undetermined. Trimming stripped 1 base from V and 2 bases from J, with 9 bases between. The CDR3 covers 16 residues. Germline V gene sequence: CDR1 MRHNA, CDR2 SNTAGT. CDR3 amino acids: CASSDWGRTGANVLTF. For the CDR3, the DNA is TGTGCCAGCAGTGACTGGGGTAGGACTGGGGCCAACGTCCTGACTTTC.

The CDR3: CASTGQGITEAFF. In nucleotides, the CDR3 is TGTGCCAGCACGGGACAGGGGATCACTGAAGCTTTCTTT. This chain joins TRBV2 and TRBJ1-1, with 10 bases fitting TRBD1. This CDR3 has 13 amino acids. The trim removed 7 bases at V and 4 bases at J, leaving 3 bases unmatched. Germline lookup yields CDR1 SNHLY and CDR2 FYNNEI.

This clone was detected once. The chain uses TRBV7-9 and TRBJ2-5, with 8 bases lining up with TRBD1. Germline CDR1 is SEHNR and CDR2 is FQNEAQ (reference sequence). The CDR3 contains 12 residues. V was pared by 5 bases and J by 11 bases, with 7 bases of the junction left unmatched. CDR3 amino acids: CASSVTGVEQYF. The CDR3 bases are TGTGCCAGCAGCGTGACAGGGGTTGAGCAGTACTTC.

V is TRBV5-1 and J is TRBJ2-1, with a tentative D call TRBD1 (6 bases). Germline V lookup: CDR1 SGHRS, CDR2 YFSETQ. The CDR3 runs to 15 residues. V lost 4 bases and J 2 bases, leaving 13 bases between the germline ends. CDR3 sequence: CASSATGQTYNEQFF. The CDR3 nucleotides read TGCGCCAGCAGCGCAACCGGACAGACCTACAATGAGCAGTTCTTC.

This CDR3 is CASSWVETGLGYTF. Here the CDR3 DNA reads TGTGCCAGCAGCTGGGTTGAGACAGGGCTAGGCTACACCTTC. This chain links TRBV7-9 with TRBJ1-2, with TRBD1 identical over 7 bases. The CDR3 consists of 14 residues. V shed 4 bases and J 8 bases; nucleotides not matched to a gene: 10. Germline CDR1 is SEHNR and CDR2 is FQNEAQ (reference sequence).

The rearrangement uses TRBV2 and TRBJ1-2; TRBD1 is a possible D gene (5 bases). Looked up from germline, CDR1 is SNHLY and CDR2 is FYNNEI. The CDR3 runs to 14 residues. V lost 8 bases and J lost 7, with 20 bases in between. This chain's CDR3 is CASSLGGSRGGYTF. CDR3 sequence (DNA): TGTGCCAGCTCCCTTGGGGGGAGTAGGGGTGGCTACACCTTC. The full variable domain, with the rest looked up from reference TRBV2 and TRBJ1-2, is EPEVTQTPSHQVTQMGQEVILRCVPISNHLYFYWYRQILGQKVEFLVSFYNNEISEKSEIFDDQFSVERPDGSNFTLKIRSTKLEDSAMYFCASSLGGSRGGYTFGSGTRLTVV.